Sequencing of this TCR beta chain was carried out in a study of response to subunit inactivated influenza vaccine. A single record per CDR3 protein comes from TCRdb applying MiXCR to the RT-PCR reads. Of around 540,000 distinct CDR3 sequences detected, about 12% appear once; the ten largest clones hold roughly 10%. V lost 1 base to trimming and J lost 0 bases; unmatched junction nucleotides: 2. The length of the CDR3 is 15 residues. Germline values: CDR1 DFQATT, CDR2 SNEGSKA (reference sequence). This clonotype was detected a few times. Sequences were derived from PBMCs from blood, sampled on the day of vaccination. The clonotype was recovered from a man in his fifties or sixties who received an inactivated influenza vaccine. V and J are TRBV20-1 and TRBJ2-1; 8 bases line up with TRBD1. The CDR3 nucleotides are TGCAGTGCTAGAGGACAGGGGAGCTCCTACAATGAGCAGTTCTTC. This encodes CSARGQGSSYNEQFF.